This is a list of T cell receptor beta chains from one sample in a study of T-cell reconstitution after alpha-beta-depleted transplantation in children. MiXCR, applied by TCRdb to the PCR reads, yields one record per CDR3 protein. This table has 350,000 to 400,000 distinct CDR3 sequences, 13% appearing once. The specimen was PBMCs, collected from the stem cell graft. The receptors derive from a human donor who donated a stem cell graft to a child with Fanconi anemia. CDR3s include the opening cysteine and the closing phenylalanine or tryptophan. The D gene is left open where the match is weak. Clone sizes are given selectively: once, few, many, or a class where the clone is expanded.

V gene	D gene	clone size	J gene	CDR3 DNA	CDR3 protein
TRBV15	TRBD1	few	TRBJ1-2	TGTGCCACCGGAGAGACAGGGTATGGCTACACCTTC	CATGETGYGYTF
TRBV20-1	-	-	TRBJ2-3	TGCAGTGCTAGAGATCCCGCGGGGAGGATTCACACAAATACGCAGTATTTT	CSARDPAGRIHTNTQYF
TRBV6-1	-	few	TRBJ2-5	TGTGCCAGCAACAGGGCTGGGACCCAGTACTTC	CASNRAGTQYF
TRBV3-1	TRBD1	-	TRBJ1-5	TGTGCCAGCAGCCCCACCGGGACAGGGGGCAATCAGCCCCAGCATTTT	CASSPTGTGGNQPQHF
TRBV19	-	many	TRBJ1-2	TGTGCCAGTACCCTTTCGCGCTTCTCAACCTATGGCTACACCTTC	CASTLSRFSTYGYTF
TRBV5-6	-	many	TRBJ1-1	TGTGCCAGCAGCTTCCGGTCCGCCTCCTCCCTTTTCTTT	CASSFRSASSLFF
TRBV4-3	TRBD2	-	TRBJ2-7	TGCGCCAGCAGCCGGATTCATAGCGGGGCCTCCTACGAGCAGTACTTC	CASSRIHSGASYEQYF
TRBV10-3	-	-	TRBJ2-2	TGTGCCATCCCTAAGGGACCTCCGGACCACGGGGAGCTGTTTTTT	CAIPKGPPDHGELFF
TRBV7-2	-	few	TRBJ2-1	TGTGCCAGCAGCCCGTCGGGGGCCATCTTGAATGAGCAGTTCTTC	CASSPSGAILNEQFF
TRBV5-5	-	few	TRBJ1-1	TGTGCCAGCAGCTTGGTGGGGGTGGGGAGGAACACTGAAGCTTTCTTT	CASSLVGVGRNTEAFF
TRBV5-1	-	-	TRBJ2-3	TGCGCCAGCAGCTTAGACCTGAGCAGAGATACGCAGTATTTT	CASSLDLSRDTQYF
TRBV25-1	TRBD1	few	TRBJ1-3	TGTGCCAGCAGAGACGACAGGGCTGGAAACACCATATATTTT	CASRDDRAGNTIYF
TRBV12-3/TRBV12-4	-	many	TRBJ2-5	TGTGCCAGCACCCGGGACACCGGGACCCAGTACTTC	CASTRDTGTQYF
TRBV19	-	-	TRBJ2-2	TGTGCCATTGGGGGAGACAGAAACACCGGGGAGCTGTTTTTT	CAIGGDRNTGELFF
TRBV5-1	-	few	TRBJ2-3	TGCGCCAGCGGGGGGGCACATACGCAGTATTTT	CASGGAHTQYF
TRBV7-8	-	few	TRBJ2-2	TGTGCCAGCAGTTCGACCAGCCGGAGGCAGGTCACCGGGGAGCTGTTTTTT	CASSSTSRRQVTGELFF
TRBV28	-	few	TRBJ1-5	TGTGCCAGCACCCAAAAGTCATGGCTGGGCAATCAGCCCCAGCATTTT	CASTQKSWLGNQPQHF
TRBV7-8	-	-	TRBJ1-1	TGTGCCAGCCTGGGCTTTAGGCACACTGAAGCTTTCTTT	CASLGFRHTEAFF
TRBV4-3	TRBD1	few	TRBJ1-5	TGCGCCAGCAGCCAAGAAATACCGGGACAGGGAAATCAGCCCCAGCATTTT	CASSQEIPGQGNQPQHF
TRBV18	-	-	TRBJ1-6	TGTGCCAGCTCACGTTCGGCAGTCGATAATTCACCCCTCCACTTT	CASSRSAVDNSPLHF
TRBV28	TRBD2	many	TRBJ2-5	TGTGCCAGCAGTTTATCGGGACTAGCGGCCTCCGAGACCCAGTACTTC	CASSLSGLAASETQYF
TRBV3-1	TRBD2	-	TRBJ2-5	TGTGCCAGCAGCGAACCGGGACTAGCGTTTGCGAGACAAGAGACCCAGTACTTC	CASSEPGLAFARQETQYF
TRBV7-6	-	-	TRBJ1-4	TGTGCCAGCAGCCCCCGAGACGGGGGGAGGGAAAAACTGTTTTTT	CASSPRDGGREKLFF
TRBV18	TRBD1	few	TRBJ2-7	TGTGCCAGAGTGACAGGGTACGCCTACGAGCAGTACTTC	CARVTGYAYEQYF
TRBV4-2	-	-	TRBJ1-2	TGTGCCAGCAGCCAAACTAATACGGGCACCTATGGCTACACCTTC	CASSQTNTGTYGYTF
TRBV12-3/TRBV12-4	-	few	TRBJ2-3	TGTGCCAGCAGTTTAGCGCACTTCACAGATACGCAGTATTTT	CASSLAHFTDTQYF
TRBV9	-	few	TRBJ1-3	TGTGCCAGCAGCGTAGACCGACCTTACTCTGGAAACACCATATATTTT	CASSVDRPYSGNTIYF
TRBV4-3	-	many	TRBJ2-5	TGCGCCAGCAGCCAAGATTCATTAGAAGAGACCCAGTACTTC	CASSQDSLEETQYF
TRBV5-1	-	few	TRBJ1-2	TGCGCCAGCAGCTTGGTTGAGGGATCTGGATCACATCACTATGGCTACACCTTC	CASSLVEGSGSHHYGYTF
TRBV10-2	-	-	TRBJ1-2	TGCGCCAGCAGTGAGAGAAATTCTAACTATGGCTACACCTTC	CASSERNSNYGYTF
TRBV6-2/TRBV6-3	-	-	TRBJ1-5	TGTGCCAGCTCATATCGGACAGCCATCAATCAGCCCCAGCATTTT	CASSYRTAINQPQHF
TRBV29-1	-	-	TRBJ2-3	TGCAGCGTGCCCTCCCCGATAGGGGCACAGGCAGATACGCAGTATTTT	CSVPSPIGAQADTQYF
TRBV5-1	TRBD1	-	TRBJ2-1	TGCGCCAGCAGCTCCGATGCCGGGACAGTCTACAATGAGCAGTTCTTC	CASSSDAGTVYNEQFF
TRBV14	-	few	TRBJ2-3	TGTGCCAGCAGCCAAGTCGGAGGAGATACGCAGTATTTT	CASSQVGGDTQYF
TRBV6-5	TRBD1	many	TRBJ1-1	TGTGCCAGCAGCCGACAGGGTAGTGAAGCTTTCTTT	CASSRQGSEAFF
TRBV5-6	TRBD1	few	TRBJ2-4	TGTGCCAGCAGCTTCGGCGGAAGACAGGGGAAGAGAAACATTCAGTACTTC	CASSFGGRQGKRNIQYF
TRBV3-1	-	few	TRBJ1-5	TGTGCCAGCAGCCAAGATCCAGGGGCGGGTCAGCCCCAGCATTTT	CASSQDPGAGQPQHF
TRBV18	-	-	TRBJ1-5	TGTGCCAGCTCGCGCGACAGATCAAGCAATCAGCCCCAGCATTTT	CASSRDRSSNQPQHF
TRBV9	TRBD2	-	TRBJ2-1	TGTGCCAGCAGCCCTTGGTCCGGGACTAGCGGACTTGAGCAGTTCTTC	CASSPWSGTSGLEQFF
TRBV20-1	TRBD2	many	TRBJ2-1	TGCAGTGCTAGTTATGCGGGGGGACTTTACAATGAGCAGTTCTTC	CSASYAGGLYNEQFF
TRBV27	-	few	TRBJ2-7	TGTGCCAGCAGGCGGGGGCAATCCTACGAGCAGTACTTC	CASRRGQSYEQYF
TRBV6-6	-	few	TRBJ1-5	TGTGCCAGCGGGGGGTTTCAGCCCCAGCATTTT	CASGGFQPQHF
TRBV6-1	-	many	TRBJ2-2	TGTGCCAGCAGAACCCCCGGGCAGCGGCCCACCCCCGGGGAGCTGTTTTTT	CASRTPGQRPTPGELFF
TRBV7-2	TRBD2	-	TRBJ2-2	TGTGCCAGCAGCTTCCTCCCGGTGCGGGGGGGCACCGGGGAGCTGTTTTTT	CASSFLPVRGGTGELFF
TRBV10-2	-	few	TRBJ2-1	TGCGCCAGCAGTGATATGGGACTCGAGCAGTTCTTC	CASSDMGLEQFF
TRBV7-2	-	-	TRBJ1-3	TGTGCCAGCAGCTTATACGGTGGAAACACCATATATTTT	CASSLYGGNTIYF
TRBV9	TRBD1	few	TRBJ2-2	TGTGCCAGCAGCACGGGACAGCCCACCGGGGAGCTGTTTTTT	CASSTGQPTGELFF